This T cell receptor beta chain stems from a study of blood T cell repertoires in COVID-19. The wider study: Sample material is recorded as cDNA or gDNA derived from T cells, B-cell-depleted T cells, or PBMCs.

Trimming pared 4 bases from V and 2 bases from J, leaving 17 bases between. This CDR3 has 17 residues. Germline CDR1 reads SGHTA; CDR2 reads FQGNSA. In the study's own analysis: Nucleated cell counts were estimated from reference gene primer amplification. Generated by immunoSEQ multiplex PCR, the TCRdb table keeps only in-frame clones and is missing some. V and J calls and clone size are given by that table; D and trimming were obtained from the DNA. Among some 120,000 clones listed, over 55% were seen once. This TCR was recovered from a woman in her 70s with acute or convalescent COVID-19. V usage is TRBV7-2 and J usage is TRBJ2-2, with D perhaps matching TRBD2 (5 bases). Sequencing input: peripheral blood. Here the CDR3 reads CASSSRRDRANTGELFF. In DNA, the CDR3 is TGTGCCAGCAGCTCCCGCCGGGATAGGGCTAACACCGGGGAGCTGTTTTTT.